A selection of T cell receptor beta chains follows, all from one sample in a study of CD8 T cells in Susac syndrome. TCRdb independently ran MiXCR on the immunoSEQ multiplex PCR reads; one entry per CDR3 protein. The sample lists 150,000 to 200,000 distinct CDR3 sequences, approximately 92% occurring once. The sample taken for sequencing was CD4+ T cells from PBMCs. The receptors were gathered from a human donor in good health. Each CDR3 is given with its conserved first and last residue. The D gene is left open where the match is weak. The listing skips clone size in some rows; elsewhere it reads once, few, many or a size class.

abundance	v_gene	j_gene	d_gene	CDR3aa	CDR3nt
once	TRBV29-1	TRBJ1-5	TRBD1	CSVGTGRNQPQHF	TGCAGCGTTGGGACAGGGCGCAATCAGCCCCAGCATTTT
.	TRBV19	TRBJ2-3	TRBD2	CASHPGGSGVTDTQYF	TGTGCCAGTCACCCCGGGGGGTCCGGCGTCACAGATACGCAGTATTTT
.	TRBV9	TRBJ2-3	.	CASSPPRGTQYF	TGTGCCAGCAGCCCCCCACGGGGTACGCAGTATTTT
.	TRBV3-1	TRBJ1-2	.	CASSPDRLYGYTF	TGTGCCAGCAGCCCTGACCGGCTCTATGGCTACACCTTC
.	TRBV10-3	TRBJ2-6	.	CAISESRSSGANVLTF	TGTGCCATCAGTGAATCAAGAAGCTCTGGGGCCAACGTCCTGACTTTC
.	TRBV29-1	TRBJ2-3	TRBD1	CSVVGQSTSTDTQYF	TGCAGCGTTGTGGGACAGAGCACTAGCACAGATACGCAGTATTTT
.	TRBV13	TRBJ2-2	TRBD1	CASSLNYRGSGELFF	TGTGCCAGCAGCTTAAATTACAGGGGATCCGGGGAGCTGTTTTTT
.	TRBV12-3/TRBV12-4	TRBJ1-1	TRBD1	CASSRRTGNTEAFF	TGTGCCAGCAGTCGCCGGACAGGTAATACTGAAGCTTTCTTT
.	TRBV5-6	TRBJ2-7	.	CASSPAEPYEQYF	TGTGCCAGCAGTCCCGCGGAGCCCTACGAGCAGTACTTC
.	TRBV6-2/TRBV6-3	TRBJ1-1	.	CASGGDWNTEAFF	TGTGCCAGCGGAGGGGATTGGAACACTGAAGCTTTCTTT
.	TRBV12-3/TRBV12-4	TRBJ1-5	TRBD1	CASTVTGGQPQHF	TGTGCCAGCACCGTGACAGGGGGCCAGCCCCAGCATTTT